Following are 14 T cell receptor beta chains from one sample sequenced in a study of control samples from healthy donors and cancer patients. Profiling relied on immunoSEQ multiplex PCR, and the TCRdb table lists in-frame clones only, not all of them. The sample includes about 140,000 clones, roughly nine tenths seen only once; the top ten take 5.5% to 9%. The sequenced material came from blood. These TCRs come from a man in his late teens or twenties in good health.

V gene TRBV6-6 combines with J gene TRBJ2-5, with 10 bases that match TRBD2. V lost 6 bases to trimming and J lost 2 bases; unmatched junction nucleotides: 6. CDR1 is MNHNY, CDR2 SVGAGI, per germline (reference sequence). The CDR3 length is 15 residues. CDR3 protein: CASRGSSGGQETQYF. The DNA of the CDR3 is TGTGCCAGCAGGGGTTCTAGCGGGGGTCAAGAGACCCAGTACTTC.

J is TRBJ1-2 and V is TRBV13, with D possibly matching TRBD1 (5 bases). Trimming took off 1 base at V and 13 bases at J, with 13 bases between the two ends. Germline CDR1 PRHDT, CDR2 FYEKMQ (reference sequence). This CDR3 contains 12 residues. Here the CDR3 DNA reads TGTGCCAGCAGCTTAGAGGCAGGGTTGGTCACCTTC. Translating gives CASSLEAGLVTF.

The chain couples TRBV12-3 or TRBV12-4 to TRBJ2-5; unclear D gene. Trimming cost V 2 bases and J 1 base, with 5 bases left between them. The CDR3 covers 13 residues. The CDR3 sequence: CASSLNSQETQYF. The DNA for the CDR3 is TGTGCCAGCAGTTTAAACAGCCAAGAGACCCAGTACTTC.

The chain recombines TRBV12-3 or TRBV12-4 with TRBJ1-5; the D gene is possibly TRBD1 (6 bases). The germline V and J ends were trimmed by 2 bases and 7 bases, with 6 bases remaining between them. CDR3 length: 12 amino acids. The DNA for the CDR3 is TGTGCCAGCAGTTTAAGGGGGCAGCCCCAGCATTTT. This translates into CASSLRGQPQHF.

In this sample, this clone turned up a few times. This rearrangement joins TRBV11-2 to TRBJ2-7; D possibly corresponds to TRBD1 (6 bases). The germline CDR1 and CDR2 sequences are SGHAT and FQNNGV. V lost 0 bases and J lost 3, with 12 bases in between. The CDR3 covers 15 residues. CDR3 sequence (DNA): TGTGCCAGCAGCTTAGAGGGGCAGGGGATCTACGAGCAGTACTTC. Its protein is CASSLEGQGIYEQYF.

This clone was detected a few times. The chain employs TRBV28 and TRBJ1-2; 12 bases align to TRBD1. With 7 bases clipped from V and 8 bases from J, the junction kept 8 bases outside the gene matches. CDR3 size: 14 residues. Germline V gene lookup returns CDR1 MDHEN and CDR2 SYDVKM. The CDR3 sequence: CASTRDRGLVGYTF. In nucleotides, the CDR3 is TGTGCCAGCACAAGGGACAGGGGGCTAGTCGGCTACACCTTC.

The chain employs TRBV5-1 and TRBJ2-1; TRBD1 matches 7 bases. This CDR3 comprises 15 residues. Trimming cost V 0 bases and J 2 bases; bases outside gene matches: 2. Per germline, CDR1 SGHRS and CDR2 YFSETQ. CDR3 protein: CASSLGGQTYNEQFF. DNA for the CDR3: TGCGCCAGCAGCTTGGGGGGACAGACCTACAATGAGCAGTTCTTC.

This clone was found once. V usage is TRBV11-3 and J usage is TRBJ1-5, with TRBD1 identical over 9 bases. Germline CDR1 reads SGHNT; CDR2 reads YENEEA. V was clipped by 5 bases and J by 5 bases; unmatched bases: 4. This CDR3 spans 14 amino acids. As DNA, the CDR3 is TGTGCCAGCAGCACTCGGACAGGGGATCAGCCCCAGCATTTT. Amino acid sequence: CASSTRTGDQPQHF.

The V gene is TRBV3-1 (or the pseudogene TRBV3-2), the J gene TRBJ1-2, with TRBD1 matching 8 bases. CDR3 length equals 16 residues. Per germline, CDR1 LGHDT and CDR2 YNNKEL (reference sequence). The V segment lost 1 base and the J segment 3 bases; nucleotides outside the gene matches: 7. The CDR3 here is CASSQVRLQGDYGYTF. CDR3 nucleotides: TGTGCCAGCAGCCAAGTGCGCCTACAGGGGGACTATGGCTACACCTTC.

The V gene is TRBV6-5, the J gene TRBJ1-2; a possible D gene is TRBD1 (6 bases). CDR1 and CDR2 (germline): MNHEY, SVGAGI. This CDR3 comprises 12 residues. V lost 2 bases and J lost 5, with 6 bases in between. The chain's CDR3 is CASSYRGYGYTF. CDR3 bases: TGTGCCAGCAGTTACAGGGGGTATGGCTACACCTTC.

The V gene is TRBV4-1, the J gene TRBJ2-1, with TRBD1 matching over 8 bases. The V segment lost 1 base and the J segment 5 bases; nucleotides outside the gene matches: 10. The CDR3 is 17 residues long. The germline gives CDR1 MGHRA, CDR2 YSYEKL. DNA for the CDR3: TGCGCCAGCAGCCAAGGGCTCCGGGACAGGTCCAACAATGAGCAGTTCTTC. Its translation is CASSQGLRDRSNNEQFF.

This rearrangement joins TRBV9 to TRBJ1-5; 8 bases agree with TRBD1. The germline V gene encodes CDR1 SGDLS and CDR2 YYNGEE. The CDR3 has 14 residues. The junction had 1 base not matched to a gene; V was cut back by 1 base and J by 4 bases. The CDR3 DNA reads as TGTGCCAGCAGCGTAACAGGGGGAAATCAGCCCCAGCATTTT. Amino acids: CASSVTGGNQPQHF.

This clone was seen only once. The chain combines TRBV5-4 with TRBJ2-3; perhaps TRBD2 as D (7 bases). V gave up 6 bases and J gave up 11 bases, with 22 bases separating them. This CDR3 has 14 amino acids. The germline CDR1 and CDR2 sequences are SGHNT and YYREEE (reference sequence). The CDR3 sequence: CASTSRGGPVRQYF. The CDR3 DNA reads TGTGCCAGCACCTCCCGCGGGGGCCCAGTTAGGCAGTATTTT.

The chain is built from TRBV5-1 and TRBJ1-1; no definite D call. With 4 bases removed from V and 0 bases from J, the gap between germline ends came to 10 bases. The CDR3 contains 14 residues. CDR1 and CDR2 (germline): SGHRS, YFSETQ. CDR3 in DNA: TGCGCCAGCAGCGAAATCGGTTTGAACACTGAAGCTTTCTTT. This gives the protein CASSEIGLNTEAFF.